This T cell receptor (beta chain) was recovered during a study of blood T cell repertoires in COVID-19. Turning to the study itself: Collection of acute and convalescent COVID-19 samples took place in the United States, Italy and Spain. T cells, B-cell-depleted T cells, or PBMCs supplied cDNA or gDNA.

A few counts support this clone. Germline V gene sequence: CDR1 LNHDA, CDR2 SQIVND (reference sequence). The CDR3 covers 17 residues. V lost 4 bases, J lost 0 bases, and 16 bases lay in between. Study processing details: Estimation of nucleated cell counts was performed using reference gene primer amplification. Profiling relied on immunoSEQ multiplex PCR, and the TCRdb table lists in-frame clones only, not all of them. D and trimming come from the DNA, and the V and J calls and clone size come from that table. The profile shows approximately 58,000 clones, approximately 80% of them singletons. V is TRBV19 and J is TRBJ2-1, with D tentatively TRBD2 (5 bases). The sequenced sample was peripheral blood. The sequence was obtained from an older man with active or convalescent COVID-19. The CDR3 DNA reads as TGTGCCAGTAGTACCCTGAGGGCCGCGAGCTCCTACAATGAGCAGTTCTTC. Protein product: CASSTLRAASSYNEQFF. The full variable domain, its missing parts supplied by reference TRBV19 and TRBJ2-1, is DGGITQSPKYLFRKEGQNVTLSCEQNLNHDAMYWYRQDPGQGLRLIYYSQIVNDFQKGDIAEGYSVSREKKESFPLTVTSAQKNPTAFYLCASSTLRAASSYNEQFFGPGTRLTVL.